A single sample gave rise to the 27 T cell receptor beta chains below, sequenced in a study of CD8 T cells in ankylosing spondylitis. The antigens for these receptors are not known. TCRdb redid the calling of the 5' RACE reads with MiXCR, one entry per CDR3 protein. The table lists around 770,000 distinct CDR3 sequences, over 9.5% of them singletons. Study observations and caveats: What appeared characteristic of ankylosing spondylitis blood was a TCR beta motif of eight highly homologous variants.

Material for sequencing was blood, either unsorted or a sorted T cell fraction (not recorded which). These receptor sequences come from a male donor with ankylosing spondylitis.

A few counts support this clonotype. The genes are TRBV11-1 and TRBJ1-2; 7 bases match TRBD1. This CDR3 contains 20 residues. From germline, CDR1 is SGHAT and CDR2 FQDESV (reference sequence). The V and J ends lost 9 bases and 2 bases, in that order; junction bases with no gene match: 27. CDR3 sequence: CASRPAFRETTGQRNYGYTF. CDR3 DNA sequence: TGTGCCAGTAGGCCAGCCTTCAGGGAGACGACGGGACAGAGAAACTATGGCTACACCTTC.

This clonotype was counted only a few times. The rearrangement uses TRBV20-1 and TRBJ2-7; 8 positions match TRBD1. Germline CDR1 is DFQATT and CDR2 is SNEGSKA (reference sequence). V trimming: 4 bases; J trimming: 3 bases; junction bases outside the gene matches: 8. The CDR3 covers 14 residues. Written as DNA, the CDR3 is TGCAGTGCTACCCTAGGACAGGGATTCTACGAGCAGTACTTC. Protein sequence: CSATLGQGFYEQYF.

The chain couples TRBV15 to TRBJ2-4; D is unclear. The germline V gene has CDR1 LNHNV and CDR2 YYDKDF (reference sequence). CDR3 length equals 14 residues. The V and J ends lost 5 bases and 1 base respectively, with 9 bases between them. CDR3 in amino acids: CATSPTQAKNIQYF. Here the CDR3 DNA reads TGTGCCACCAGCCCGACCCAGGCCAAAAACATTCAGTACTTC.

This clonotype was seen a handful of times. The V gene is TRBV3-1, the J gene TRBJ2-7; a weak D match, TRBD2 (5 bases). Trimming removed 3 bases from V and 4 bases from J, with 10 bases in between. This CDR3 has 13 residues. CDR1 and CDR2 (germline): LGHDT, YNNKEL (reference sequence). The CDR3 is CASSQDFMYEQYF. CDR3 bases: TGTGCCAGCAGCCAGGACTTCATGTACGAGCAGTACTTC.

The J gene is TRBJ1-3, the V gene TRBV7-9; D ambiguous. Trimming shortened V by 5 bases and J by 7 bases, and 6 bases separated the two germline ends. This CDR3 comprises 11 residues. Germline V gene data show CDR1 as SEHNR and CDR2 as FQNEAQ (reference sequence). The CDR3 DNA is TGTGCCAGCAGCGCCGTGAACACCATATATTTT. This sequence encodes CASSAVNTIYF.

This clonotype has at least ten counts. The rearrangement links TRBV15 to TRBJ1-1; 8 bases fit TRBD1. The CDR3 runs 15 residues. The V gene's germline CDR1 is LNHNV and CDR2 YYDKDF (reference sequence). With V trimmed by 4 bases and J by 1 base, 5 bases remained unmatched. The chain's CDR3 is CATSTWDRPNTEAFF. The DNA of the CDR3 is TGTGCCACCAGCACCTGGGACAGGCCGAACACTGAAGCTTTCTTT.

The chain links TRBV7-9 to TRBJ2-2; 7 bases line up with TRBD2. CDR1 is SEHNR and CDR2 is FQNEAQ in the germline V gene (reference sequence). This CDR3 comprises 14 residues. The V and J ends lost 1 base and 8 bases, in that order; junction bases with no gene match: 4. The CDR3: CASSLVASGGELFF. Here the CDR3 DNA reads TGTGCCAGCAGCTTAGTCGCTAGCGGTGGGGAGCTGTTTTTT.

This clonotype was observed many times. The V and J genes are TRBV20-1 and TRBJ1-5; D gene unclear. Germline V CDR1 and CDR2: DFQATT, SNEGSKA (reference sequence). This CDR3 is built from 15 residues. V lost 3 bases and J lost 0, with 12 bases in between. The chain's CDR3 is CSASPVEYSNQPQHF. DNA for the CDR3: TGCAGTGCTAGCCCGGTAGAGTATAGCAATCAGCCCCAGCATTTT.

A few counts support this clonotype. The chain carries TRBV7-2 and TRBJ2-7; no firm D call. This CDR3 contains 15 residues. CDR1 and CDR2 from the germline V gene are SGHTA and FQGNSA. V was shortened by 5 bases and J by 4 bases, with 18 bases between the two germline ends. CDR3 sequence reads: CASSHAPSWRYEQYF. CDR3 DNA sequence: TGTGCCAGCAGCCACGCCCCCTCCTGGCGATACGAGCAGTACTTC.

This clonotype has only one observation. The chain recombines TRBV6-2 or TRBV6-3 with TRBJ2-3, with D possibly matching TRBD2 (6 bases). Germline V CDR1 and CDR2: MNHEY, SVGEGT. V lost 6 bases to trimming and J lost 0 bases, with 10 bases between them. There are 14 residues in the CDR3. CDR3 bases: TGTGCCAGCAGACCGGGACTCAGCACAGATACGCAGTATTTT. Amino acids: CASRPGLSTDTQYF.

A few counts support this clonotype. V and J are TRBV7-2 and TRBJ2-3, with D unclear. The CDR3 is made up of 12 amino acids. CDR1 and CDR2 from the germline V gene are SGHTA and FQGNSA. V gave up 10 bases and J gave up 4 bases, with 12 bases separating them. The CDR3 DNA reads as TGTGCCAACGGCAAGCGCCCAGATACGCAGTATTTT. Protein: CANGKRPDTQYF.

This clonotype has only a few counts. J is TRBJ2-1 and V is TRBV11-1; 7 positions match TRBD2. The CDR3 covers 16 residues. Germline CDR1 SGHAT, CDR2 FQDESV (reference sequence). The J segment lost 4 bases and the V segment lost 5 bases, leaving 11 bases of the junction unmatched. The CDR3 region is CASSPRAREEYNEQFF. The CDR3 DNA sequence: TGTGCCAGCAGCCCAAGGGCTCGGGAGGAATACAATGAGCAGTTCTTC.

CDR3 in DNA: TGTGCCAGCAGCTTAAAACCGGGACTAGCGGCAGAGCAGTACTTC. Its translation: CASSLKPGLAAEQYF. The rearrangement joins TRBV7-2 to TRBJ2-7, with 11 bases fitting TRBD2. This CDR3 has 15 residues. Germline lookup yields CDR1 SGHTA and CDR2 FQGNSA. Trimming took 2 bases from V and 7 from J; bases not matched to a gene: 7.

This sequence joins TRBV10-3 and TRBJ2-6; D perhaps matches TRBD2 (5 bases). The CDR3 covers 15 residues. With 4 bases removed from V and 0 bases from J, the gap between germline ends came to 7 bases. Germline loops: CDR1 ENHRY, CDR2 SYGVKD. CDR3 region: CAISVTSSGANVLTF. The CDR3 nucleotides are TGTGCCATCAGTGTTACTAGCTCTGGGGCCAACGTCCTGACTTTC.

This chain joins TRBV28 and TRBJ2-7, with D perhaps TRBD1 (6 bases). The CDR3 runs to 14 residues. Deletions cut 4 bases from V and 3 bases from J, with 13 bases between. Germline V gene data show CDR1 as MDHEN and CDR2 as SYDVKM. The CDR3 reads CASSSHRDLYEQYF. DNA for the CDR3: TGTGCCAGCAGTTCCCACAGGGACCTCTACGAGCAGTACTTC.

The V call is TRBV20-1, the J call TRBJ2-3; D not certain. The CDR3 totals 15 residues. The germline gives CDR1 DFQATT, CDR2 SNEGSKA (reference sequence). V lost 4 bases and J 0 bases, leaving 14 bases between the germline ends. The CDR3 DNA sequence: TGCAGTGCTATCCGTTTCGGAAGTAGCACAGATACGCAGTATTTT. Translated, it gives CSAIRFGSSTDTQYF.

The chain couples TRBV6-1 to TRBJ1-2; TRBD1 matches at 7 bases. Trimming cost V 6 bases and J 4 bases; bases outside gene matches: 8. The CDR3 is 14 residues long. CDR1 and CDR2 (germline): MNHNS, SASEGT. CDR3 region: CASSRLGTVYGYTF. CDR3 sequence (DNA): TGTGCCAGCAGCCGCCTCGGGACAGTCTATGGCTACACCTTC.

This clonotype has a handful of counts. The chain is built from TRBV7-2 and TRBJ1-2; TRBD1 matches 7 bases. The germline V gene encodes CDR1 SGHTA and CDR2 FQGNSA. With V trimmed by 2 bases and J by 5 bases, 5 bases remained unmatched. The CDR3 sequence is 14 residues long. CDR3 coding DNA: TGTGCCAGCAGCTTACACAGGGGCCAATATGGCTACACCTTC. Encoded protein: CASSLHRGQYGYTF.

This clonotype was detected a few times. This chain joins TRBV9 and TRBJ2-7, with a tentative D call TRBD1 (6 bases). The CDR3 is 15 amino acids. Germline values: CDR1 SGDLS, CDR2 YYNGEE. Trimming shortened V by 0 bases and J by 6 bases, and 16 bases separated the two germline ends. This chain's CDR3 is CASSVDPGEGSEQYF. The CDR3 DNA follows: TGTGCCAGCAGCGTAGATCCAGGGGAAGGGAGCGAGCAGTACTTC.

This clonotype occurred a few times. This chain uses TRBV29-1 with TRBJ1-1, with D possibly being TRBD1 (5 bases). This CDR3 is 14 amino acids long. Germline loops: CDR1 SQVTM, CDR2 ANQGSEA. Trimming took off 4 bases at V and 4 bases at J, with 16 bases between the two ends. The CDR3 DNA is TGCAGCGTTGGGTGGCGGGGCTGGGGCACTGAAGCTTTCTTT. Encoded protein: CSVGWRGWGTEAFF.

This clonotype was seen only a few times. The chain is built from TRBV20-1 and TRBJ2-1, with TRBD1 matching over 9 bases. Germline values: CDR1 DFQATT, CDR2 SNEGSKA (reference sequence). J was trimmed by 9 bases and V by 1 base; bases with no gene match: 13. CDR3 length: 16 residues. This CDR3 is CSARGPGQGGVGEQFF. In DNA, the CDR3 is TGCAGTGCTAGAGGTCCGGGACAGGGAGGGGTCGGTGAGCAGTTCTTC.

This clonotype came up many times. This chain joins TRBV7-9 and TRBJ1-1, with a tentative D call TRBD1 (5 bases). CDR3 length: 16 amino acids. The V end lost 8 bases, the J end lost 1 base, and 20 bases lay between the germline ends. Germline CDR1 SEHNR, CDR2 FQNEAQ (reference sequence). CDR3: CASPGGNLSSNTEAFF. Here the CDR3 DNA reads TGTGCCAGCCCGGGGGGGAACCTCAGCTCGAACACTGAAGCTTTCTTT.

The CDR3 bases are TGCGCCAGCAGCTTATCCGGGACACGGCGCGTAGAATCCTACGAGCAGTACTTC. The encoded protein is CASSLSGTRRVESYEQYF. The chain is built from TRBV5-1 and TRBJ2-7; TRBD1 might be the D (6 bases). The CDR3 has 18 amino acids. V was cut by 2 bases and J by 1 base, with 22 bases left in between. Germline lookup yields CDR1 SGHRS and CDR2 YFSETQ.

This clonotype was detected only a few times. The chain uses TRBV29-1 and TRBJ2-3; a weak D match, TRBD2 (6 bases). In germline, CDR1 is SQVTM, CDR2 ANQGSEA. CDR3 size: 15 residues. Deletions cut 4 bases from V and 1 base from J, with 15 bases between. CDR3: CSVGALWRGTDTQYF. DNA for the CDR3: TGCAGCGTTGGGGCCCTCTGGAGGGGCACAGATACGCAGTATTTT.

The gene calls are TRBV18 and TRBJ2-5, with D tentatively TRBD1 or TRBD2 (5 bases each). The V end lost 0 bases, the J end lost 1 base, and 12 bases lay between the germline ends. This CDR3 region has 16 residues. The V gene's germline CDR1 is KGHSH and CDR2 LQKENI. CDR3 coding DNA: TGTGCCAGCTCACCACCGGGACCTAACACCCAAGAGACCCAGTACTTC. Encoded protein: CASSPPGPNTQETQYF. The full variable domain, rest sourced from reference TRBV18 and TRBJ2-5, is NAGVMQNPRHLVRRRGQEARLRCSPMKGHSHVYWYRQLPEEGLKFMVYLQKENIIDESGMPKERFSAEFPKEGPSILRIQQVVRGDSAAYFCASSPPGPNTQETQYFGPGTRLLVL.

This CDR3 is CSAGEAPGSYNEQFF. CDR3 in DNA: TGCAGTGCGGGCGAGGCTCCGGGCTCCTACAATGAGCAGTTCTTC. This chain links TRBV29-1 with TRBJ2-1; D possibly corresponds to TRBD2 (5 bases). This CDR3 is built from 15 residues. The germline V gene has CDR1 SQVTM and CDR2 ANQGSEA.

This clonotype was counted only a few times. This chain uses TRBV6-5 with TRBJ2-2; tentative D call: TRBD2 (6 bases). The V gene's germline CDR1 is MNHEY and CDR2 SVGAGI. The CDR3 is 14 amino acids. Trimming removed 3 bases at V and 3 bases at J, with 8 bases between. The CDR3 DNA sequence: TGTGCCAGCAGTTATAGGGAGGACACCGGGGAGCTGTTTTTT. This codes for CASSYREDTGELFF.